This paragraph reports one TCR beta chain. These data originate in a study of blood T cell repertoires in COVID-19. Looking at the study overall: Spain, Italy and the United States supplied samples that represented acute and convalescent COVID-19. PBMCs, B-cell-depleted T cells, or T cells were the source of the cDNA or gDNA that made up the material.

Authors' analysis steps: Quantification of nucleated cells was approximated via reference gene primer amplification. TCRdb keeps only in-frame clones here, not all; method: immunoSEQ multiplex PCR. V, J and clone size were drawn from that table, and D and trimming were deduced from the DNA. The sample lists about 80,000 clones; 80% were seen once. The TCR comes from a woman aged 35 to 49 with active or convalescent COVID-19. Sequencing was performed on peripheral blood.

CDR3 nucleotide sequence: TGCGCCAGCGGTCCCCAACTTAACTATGGCTACACCTTC. Translation: CASGPQLNYGYTF. The J gene is TRBJ1-2, the V gene TRBV10-2; D is unclear. The CDR3 runs to 13 residues. CDR1 is WSHSY, CDR2 SAAADI, per germline. V dropped 8 bases and J dropped 1 base, with 11 bases sitting between them.